The 10 T cell receptor beta chains presented below share a single source sample, sequenced in a study of T-cell memory formation after mild COVID-19. TCRdb analysed the 5' RACE reads with MiXCR anew, one entry per CDR3 protein. The sample records about 270,000 distinct CDR3 sequences, around 15% being singletons. The sample consisted of PBMCs or a T cell subset sorted from them (not recorded which). The source of these receptors is a man in his late teens or twenties who had mild COVID-19 (a few samples of this study predate the infection). Cell type and time point are not known.

This clonotype was seen ten or more times. The chain combines TRBV12-3 or TRBV12-4 with TRBJ2-7, with D tentatively TRBD1 or TRBD2 (6 bases each). V was shortened by 5 bases and J by 2 bases, with 13 bases between the two germline ends. The CDR3 runs 14 residues. CDR3 sequence (DNA): TGTGCCAGCAGTGCCCAGGGGACTCCCTACGAGCAGTACTTC. It codes for CASSAQGTPYEQYF.

This clonotype showed up many times. CDR3 region: CASSFGGDQETQYF. The CDR3 DNA is TGTGCCAGCAGCTTTGGGGGGGACCAAGAGACCCAGTACTTC. The chain has TRBV7-8 and TRBJ2-5; 7 nucleotides line up with TRBD2. Per germline, CDR1 SGHVS and CDR2 FQNEAQ. J gave up 0 bases and V 3 bases, and 1 base lay outside the gene matches. The CDR3 loop spans 14 amino acids.

This clonotype was detected only a few times. The chain combines TRBV7-3 with TRBJ2-2, with a tentative D call TRBD1 (5 bases). V lost 1 base, J lost 1 base, and 7 bases lay in between. CDR1 and CDR2 from the germline V gene are SGHTA and FQGTGA. The CDR3 runs 15 residues. The CDR3 DNA sequence: TGTGCCAGCAGCTTAAGACAGCAGAACACCGGGGAGCTGTTTTTT. Protein: CASSLRQQNTGELFF.

The rearrangement uses TRBV5-1 and TRBJ2-7; TRBD1 matches at 7 bases. Germline values: CDR1 SGHRS, CDR2 YFSETQ. V gave up 0 bases and J gave up 7 bases; unmatched junction bases: 4. The CDR3 is 13 amino acids. CDR3 sequence reads: CASSLVGGVEQYV. Here the CDR3 DNA reads TGCGCCAGCAGCTTGGTAGGGGGCGTAGAGCAGTACGTC.

This sequence joins TRBV5-1 and TRBJ1-2; D might be TRBD1 (5 bases). The CDR3 is 13 residues long. V was cut by 0 bases and J by 11 bases, with 14 bases left in between. Per the germline V gene, CDR1 is SGHRS and CDR2 is YFSETQ. The CDR3 DNA follows: TGCGCCAGCAGCTTGGTAGGGGATTCGACGTACACCTTC. Residues: CASSLVGDSTYTF.

In its sample, this clonotype was seen many times. The chain has TRBV12-3 or TRBV12-4 and TRBJ1-2, with TRBD1 identical over 8 bases. The CDR3 loop spans 14 amino acids. J lost 3 bases, V lost 7 bases, and 7 bases had no gene match. CDR3 sequence: CASTPGQAYYGYTF. In nucleotides, the CDR3 is TGTGCCAGCACACCGGGACAGGCGTACTATGGCTACACCTTC.

The chain uses TRBV5-1 and TRBJ2-5; TRBD1 agrees at 7 bases. V shed 3 bases and J 2 bases; nucleotides not matched to a gene: 13. Germline V gene data show CDR1 as SGHRS and CDR2 as YFSETQ. CDR3 length: 17 residues. For the CDR3, the DNA is TGCGCCAGCAGCTACCGGGACAGCCGATGGTCTCAAGAGACCCAGTACTTC. It encodes CASSYRDSRWSQETQYF.

This clonotype was observed a handful of times. This CDR3 reads CASSLTTAGGLNEQFF. CDR3 sequence (DNA): TGTGCCAGCAGCTTAACTACGGCGGGGGGGCTGAATGAGCAGTTCTTC. The chain links TRBV7-3 to TRBJ2-1, with 9 nucleotides matching TRBD2. The CDR3 loop spans 16 amino acids. Germline loops: CDR1 SGHTA, CDR2 FQGTGA. Unmatched junction bases numbered 7, after V lost 0 bases and J lost 7 bases.

This clonotype was counted only a few times. The J gene is TRBJ2-5, the V gene TRBV7-2; unclear D gene. The ends were cut back, 4 bases at V and 4 bases at J, with 7 bases in the middle. CDR3 length equals 12 residues. Germline CDR1 and CDR2: SGHTA and FQGNSA. The CDR3 sequence is CASSSTAETQYF. As DNA, the CDR3 is TGTGCCAGCAGCTCAACGGCAGAGACCCAGTACTTC.

V usage is TRBV7-2 and J usage is TRBJ2-2, with D tentatively TRBD1 or TRBD2 (6 bases each). The CDR3 is made up of 17 amino acids. CDR1 and CDR2 (germline): SGHTA, FQGNSA. The V gene lost 4 bases and the J gene lost 7 bases, with 22 bases spanning the gap. DNA of the CDR3: TGTGCCAGCAGCTCCCTTGGAGGGCAGGGGAGTGGCGGGGAGCTGTTTTTT. It is translated as CASSSLGGQGSGGELFF.